The clone carrying this T cell receptor (beta chain) was recorded at least ten times. As yet, its antigen is unknown. Unique molecular identifiers were incorporated when the TCRbeta library was constructed. MiXCR, run by TCRdb on the PCR reads, gives a single entry per CDR3 protein. The sample holds about 6,800 distinct CDR3 sequences, 16% seen once. This sample is drawn from a study of T-cell reconstitution after alpha-beta-depleted transplantation in children. Study-wide results and caveats: As was reported, about two months after transplant, alpha-beta T cells came from several hundred expanded graft clones. Surviving recipient T cells and thymic progenitors underlay high day-60 TCRbeta diversity in some patients. By one year post-transplant, T-cell counts and diversity largely arose from T cells that were newly produced.

The CDR3 is 18 residues long. The chain links TRBV21-1 to TRBJ2-1; the D segment call TRBD1 is taken from the table without a DNA check. TRBV21-1 is a pseudogene locus. The TCR sequence derives from a boy aged 2 to 10 with acute lymphoblastic leukemia, due to receive a stem cell transplant. The sample was PBMCs, taken before TCRalphabeta/CD19-depleted stem cell transplant. DNA for the CDR3: TGTGCCAGCAGCAATCCATGGGAAAGGACATCGTCCTACAATGAGCAGTTCTTC. This sequence encodes CASSNPWERTSSYNEQFF.